This entry is about one T cell receptor beta chain. The entry originates in a study of blood T cell repertoires in COVID-19. At the level of the study: PBMCs, B-cell-depleted T cells, or T cells provided the cDNA or gDNA that made up the material.

In the authors' methods: Quantification of nucleated cells was approximated via reference gene primer amplification. The data were produced by immunoSEQ multiplex PCR, yet TCRdb's version contains in-frame clones alone and is incomplete. V and J calls and clone size are copied from that table; D and trimming were computed from the DNA. This sample has 140,000 to 150,000 clones; more than 65% occur once, and the top ten carry roughly a tenth. Sequenced input: peripheral blood. The receptor was derived from a man aged 60-69 years with active or convalescent COVID-19.

The CDR3, as DNA: TGCGCCAGCAGGCGCGGGGGGGGACTAGCGGGTCAAGAGACCCAGTACTTC. Amino acids: CASRRGGGLAGQETQYF. The chain carries TRBV10-2 and TRBJ2-5, with 12 positions matching TRBD2. CDR3 length equals 17 residues. In germline, CDR1 is WSHSY, CDR2 SAAADI. Losses at the gene ends were 6 bases for V and 2 bases for J; bases not matched to a gene: 10.